By sample fraction, the clone carrying this T cell receptor beta chain is medium-sized (0.01 to 0.1%). The antigen is unknown. A mixed TRB-A/B primer pool amplified rearranged TRB by multiplex touch-down PCR. A single record per CDR3 protein comes from TCRdb applying MiXCR to the multiplex PCR reads. The sample records some 2,000 distinct CDR3 sequences, around 21% being singletons. The template was genomic DNA from peripheral blood, not RNA. This entry comes from a study of T cell repertoires in aging, cancer and after chemotherapy. About the study: Paired samples before and after chemotherapy came from glioblastoma patients receiving temozolomide-based therapy. The full dataset contained millions of TCR reads. Study results and limitations: Median generation probability rose over the chemotherapy interval in each cancer cohort, suggesting rebound thymic output.

Sequenced input: blood. The sequence was collected from a human donor with a solid tumor.

CDR3 protein: CASSRRRVYEQYF. CDR3 nucleotides: TGTGCCAGCAGCCGCCGACGAGTCTACGAGCAGTACTTC. The chain uses TRBV5-6 and TRBJ2-7; D uncertain. Germline V gene lookup returns CDR1 SGHDT and CDR2 YYEEEE. The CDR3 totals 13 residues. Trimming left V 4 bases short and J 3 bases short, with 11 bases between.